This entry lists 13 T cell receptor beta chains sequenced from one sample in a study of chemoradiotherapy in HPV16-positive cancers. TCRdb keeps only in-frame clones here, not all; method: immunoSEQ multiplex PCR. Here the sample spans 20,000 to 25,000 clones, about 90% being singletons. This material consisted of blood, taken from a patient who underwent chemoradiotherapy. The receptors derive from a human donor with HPV-associated anogenital cancer.

The rearrangement links TRBV27 to TRBJ1-5; D not resolved. The ends were cut back, 5 bases at V and 2 bases at J, with 16 bases in the middle. The CDR3 runs 16 residues. Germline V CDR1 and CDR2: MNHEY, SMNVEV (reference sequence). CDR3 amino acids: CASSPLYEVGNQPQHF. CDR3 in DNA: TGTGCCAGCAGTCCCTTATATGAAGTCGGCAATCAGCCCCAGCATTTT.

The chain uses TRBV19 and TRBJ2-3; no clear D. Trimming took 5 bases from V and 0 from J, leaving 15 bases between them. Germline V lookup: CDR1 LNHDA, CDR2 SQIVND (reference sequence). This CDR3 comprises 16 residues. CDR3 coding DNA: TGTGCCAGTAGTGAAGGGTTAAGGAAGAGCACAGATACGCAGTATTTT. It codes for CASSEGLRKSTDTQYF.

The CDR3 loop is CASSIPGRATEAFF. The DNA of the CDR3 is TGTGCCAGTAGTATCCCTGGCAGGGCCACTGAAGCTTTCTTT. The genes are TRBV19 and TRBJ1-1; D might be TRBD1 (5 bases). The V end lost 3 bases, the J end lost 4 bases, and 12 bases lay between the germline ends. The CDR3 runs 14 residues. Germline V CDR1 and CDR2: LNHDA, SQIVND (reference sequence).

The chain employs TRBV10-3 and TRBJ2-1; 10 bases agree with TRBD2. The junction had 6 bases not matched to a gene; V was cut back by 10 bases and J by 3 bases. The CDR3 contains 14 residues. Looked up from germline, CDR1 is ENHRY and CDR2 is SYGVKD. CDR3 sequence reads: CATFTSGVYNEQFF. CDR3 nucleotides: TGTGCCACTTTTACTAGCGGGGTCTACAATGAGCAGTTCTTC.

J is TRBJ2-5 and V is TRBV7-9; D call uncertain. V was cut by 6 bases and J by 3 bases, with 5 bases left in between. CDR1 and CDR2 (germline): SEHNR, FQNEAQ (reference sequence). This CDR3 has 11 amino acids. Written as DNA, the CDR3 is TGTGCCAGCAGACATGAAGAGACCCAGTACTTC. It specifies CASRHEETQYF.

The chain employs TRBV14 and TRBJ2-1; TRBD2 matches 13 bases. The germline V gene encodes CDR1 SGHDN and CDR2 FVKESK. The trim removed 3 bases at V and 10 bases at J, leaving 6 bases unmatched. The CDR3 consists of 15 residues. The CDR3 loop is CASSHGTSGINEQFF. In DNA, the CDR3 is TGTGCCAGCAGCCACGGGACTAGCGGGATTAACGAGCAGTTCTTC.

This sequence joins TRBV30 and TRBJ2-7, with 9 bases identical to TRBD1. Germline trimming cut 4 bases from V and 6 bases from J; bases unmatched to any gene: 7. Looked up from germline, CDR1 is GTSNPN and CDR2 is SVGIG (reference sequence). This CDR3 has 13 amino acids. The CDR3 loop reads CAWKGQGLIEQYF. The CDR3, as DNA: TGTGCCTGGAAGGGACAGGGTCTGATCGAGCAGTACTTC.

The chain combines TRBV7-9 with TRBJ1-4; TRBD1 is a possible D gene (6 bases). V was cut by 5 bases and J by 3 bases, with 16 bases left in between. The CDR3 loop spans 16 amino acids. The germline V gene encodes CDR1 SEHNR and CDR2 FQNEAQ (reference sequence). CDR3 amino acids: CASSVRGGLSNEKLFF. DNA for the CDR3: TGTGCCAGCAGCGTTCGAGGGGGGCTATCTAATGAAAAACTGTTTTTT.

The rearrangement uses TRBV9 and TRBJ2-1; D is uncertain. The CDR3 runs to 15 residues. V lost 2 bases to trimming and J lost 9 bases, with 18 bases between them. The germline gives CDR1 SGDLS, CDR2 YYNGEE. DNA of the CDR3: TGTGCCAGCAGCGTCAGCACCCCGCCCTCTGGTGAGCAGTTCTTC. Its translation: CASSVSTPPSGEQFF. Using reference TRBV9 and TRBJ2-1 for the parts outside the CDR3, the full variable domain is DSGVTQTPKHLITATGQRVTLRCSPRSGDLSVYWYQQSLDQGLQFLIQYYNGEERAKGNILERFSAQQFPDLHSELNLSSLELGDSALYFCASSVSTPPSGEQFFGPGTRLTVL.

CDR3 amino acids: CASSYGGEAFF. For the CDR3, the DNA is TGTGCCAGCAGTTACGGGGGTGAAGCTTTCTTT. V gene TRBV6-5 combines with J gene TRBJ1-1, with D perhaps matching TRBD1 (5 bases). This CDR3 region has 11 residues. Germline CDR1 reads MNHEY; CDR2 reads SVGAGI. Between the trimmed V and J ends, which lost 2 bases and 7 bases, there was a span of 5 bases.

The gene calls are TRBV29-1 and TRBJ1-2; D perhaps matches TRBD1 (6 bases). Germline V gene data show CDR1 as SQVTM and CDR2 as ANQGSEA. This CDR3 region has 15 residues. V lost 7 bases to trimming and J lost 2 bases, with 20 bases between them. DNA of the CDR3: TGCAGCGCCTATTCTCCAGGGGAAGAGAACTATGGCTACACCTTC. This translates into CSAYSPGEENYGYTF.

The chain couples TRBV2 to TRBJ1-5; 8 bases fit TRBD1. This CDR3 is 14 amino acids long. The germline gives CDR1 SNHLY, CDR2 FYNNEI. The V gene end was trimmed by 6 bases and the J gene end by 6 bases; junction bases not matched to a gene: 7. CDR3 coding DNA: TGTGCCAGCAGGGGTGACAGGGGTCCTCAGCCCCAGCATTTT. Encoded protein: CASRGDRGPQPQHF.

The chain is built from TRBV10-3 and TRBJ2-7; 7 bases fit TRBD1. After removal of 10 bases from V and 3 bases from J, the junction contained 6 bases not matched to a gene. From germline, CDR1 is ENHRY and CDR2 SYGVKD. The CDR3 consists of 12 residues. The DNA of the CDR3 is TGTGCCAGCGGACAGGTGGACTACGAGCAGTACTTC. This codes for CASGQVDYEQYF.